Detailed here is one TCR beta chain. This CDR3 has 17 residues. V lost 3 bases, J lost 3 bases, and 12 bases stayed unmatched. Germline V CDR1 and CDR2: SGDLS, YYNGEE. Sequencing used immunoSEQ multiplex PCR; TCRdb keeps in-frame clones, though not all of them. The sample holds approximately 260,000 clones, over 75% seen once. The data originate from a study of blood T cell repertoires in COVID-19. V and J are TRBV9 and TRBJ1-2, with TRBD1 identical over 9 bases. The sequenced sample was peripheral blood. The source of this sequence is a human donor in a cohort sampled during active COVID-19. CDR3 amino acids: CASSGERRDRVDYGYTF. In DNA, the CDR3 is TGTGCCAGCAGCGGAGAAAGAAGGGACAGGGTCGACTATGGCTACACCTTC.